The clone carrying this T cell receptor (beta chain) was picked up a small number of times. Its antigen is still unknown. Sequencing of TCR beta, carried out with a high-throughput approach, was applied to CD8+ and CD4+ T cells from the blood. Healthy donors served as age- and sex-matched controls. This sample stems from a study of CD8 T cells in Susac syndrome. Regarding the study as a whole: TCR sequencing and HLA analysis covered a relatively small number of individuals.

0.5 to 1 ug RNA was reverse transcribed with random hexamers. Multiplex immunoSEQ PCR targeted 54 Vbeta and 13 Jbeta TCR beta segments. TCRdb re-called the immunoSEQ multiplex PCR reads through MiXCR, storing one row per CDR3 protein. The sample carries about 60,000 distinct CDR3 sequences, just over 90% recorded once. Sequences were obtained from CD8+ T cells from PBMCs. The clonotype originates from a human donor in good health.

The CDR3 nucleotides read TGTGCCAGCAGTTTATCAGGGACTAGCGGGGTATACACGGAGCAGTACTTC. Translated, it gives CASSLSGTSGVYTEQYF. This chain joins TRBV27 and TRBJ2-7; 13 bases match TRBD2. Germline V gives CDR1 MNHEY, CDR2 SMNVEV (reference sequence). After removal of 0 bases from V and 7 bases from J, the junction contained 9 bases not matched to a gene. The CDR3 is 17 amino acids.